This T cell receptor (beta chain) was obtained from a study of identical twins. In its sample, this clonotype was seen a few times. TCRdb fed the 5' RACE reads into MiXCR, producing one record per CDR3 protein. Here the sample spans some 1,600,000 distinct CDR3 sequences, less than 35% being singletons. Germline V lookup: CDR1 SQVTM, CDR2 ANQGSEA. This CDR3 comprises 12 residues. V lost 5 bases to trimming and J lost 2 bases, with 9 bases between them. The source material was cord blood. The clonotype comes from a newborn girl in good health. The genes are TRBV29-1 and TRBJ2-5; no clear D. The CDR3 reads CSVIWGQETQYF. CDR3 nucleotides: TGCAGCGTTATTTGGGGACAAGAGACCCAGTACTTC.